A selection of T cell receptor beta chains follows, all from one sample in a study of T cell responses to AZD1222 COVID-19 vaccine. Method: immunoSEQ multiplex PCR; TCRdb's copy keeps in-frame clones and lacks some. The repertoire consists of under 150,000 clones, with roughly 92% occurring once and the leading ten covering about 4.8%. Source: peripheral blood, taken on day 0 of AZD1222 vaccination. Receptors were obtained from an adult in good health. Each CDR3 is given with its conserved first and last residue. A D gene is named only where the DNA matches it firmly. Rows give clone size only sometimes, using once, few, many, or a class for an expanded clone.

D gene	clone size	V gene	J gene	CDR3 protein	CDR3 DNA
TRBD1	-	TRBV27	TRBJ2-3	CASSLDRSTDTQYF	TGTGCCAGCAGTCTGGACAGGAGCACAGATACGCAGTATTTT
TRBD1	once	TRBV13	TRBJ1-4	CASSVNTGGNEKLFF	TGTGCCAGCAGCGTCAACACAGGGGGGAATGAAAAACTGTTTTTT
-	-	TRBV6-6	TRBJ2-3	CASGPDTDTQYF	TGTGCCAGCGGGCCGGACACAGATACGCAGTATTTT
-	-	TRBV27	TRBJ2-2	CASSLWPANTGELFF	TGTGCCAGCAGTTTATGGCCCGCGAACACCGGGGAGCTGTTTTTT
-	-	TRBV3-1/TRBV3-2	TRBJ1-2	CASSMGGRDYYGYTF	TGTGCCAGCTCCATGGGGGGGAGAGACTACTATGGCTACACCTTC
TRBD2	-	TRBV2	TRBJ2-1	CASRLSGGNYEQFF	TGTGCCAGCCGCCTTAGCGGGGGGAATTACGAGCAGTTCTTC
-	-	TRBV5-6	TRBJ1-6	CASSLGQADNSPLHF	TGTGCCAGCAGCTTGGGACAGGCTGATAATTCACCCCTCCACTTT
TRBD1	-	TRBV5-6	TRBJ1-1	CASTFLDRSNTEAFF	TGTGCCAGCACCTTTCTGGACAGGTCAAACACTGAAGCTTTCTTT
-	once	TRBV12-3/TRBV12-4	TRBJ1-2	CASSLRRAYGYTF	TGTGCCAGCAGTTTGAGAAGGGCCTATGGCTACACCTTC
-	-	TRBV6-5	TRBJ2-7	CASSSAFRGDYEQYF	TGTGCCAGCAGCTCCGCTTTTCGCGGGGACTACGAGCAGTACTTC
TRBD2	-	TRBV7-7	TRBJ2-1	CASSLLAGLSSYNEQFF	TGTGCTAGCAGCTTATTAGCGGGATTGAGCTCCTACAATGAGCAGTTCTTC
-	-	TRBV4-2	TRBJ1-3	CASSQDSGSGNTIYF	TGTGCCAGCAGCCAAGACAGTGGCTCTGGAAACACCATATATTTT
TRBD1	-	TRBV5-4	TRBJ1-2	CASSPPQGAQDGYTF	TGTGCCAGCAGTCCACCGCAGGGGGCGCAGGACGGCTACACCTTC
-	-	TRBV19	TRBJ1-3	CASKLGNSGNTIYF	TGTGCCAGTAAGCTGGGAAACTCCGGAAACACCATATATTTT
TRBD1	-	TRBV27	TRBJ1-2	CASSLGTGNYGYTF	TGTGCCAGCAGTTTAGGGACAGGAAACTATGGCTACACCTTC
-	-	TRBV7-2	TRBJ2-2	CASSLEAYRINTGELFF	TGTGCCAGCAGCCTGGAAGCTTACAGGATTAACACCGGGGAGCTGTTTTTT
TRBD1	-	TRBV27	TRBJ1-6	CASSLDRTGIIPLHF	TGTGCCAGCAGTTTAGACCGGACAGGGATAATACCCCTCCACTTT
TRBD2	-	TRBV28	TRBJ2-6	CASSPQWTSGRLSGANVLTF	TGTGCCAGCAGTCCGCAATGGACTAGCGGAAGACTCTCTGGGGCCAACGTCCTGACTTTC
TRBD1	-	TRBV11-2	TRBJ1-4	CASSFATGGEKLFF	TGTGCCAGCAGCTTTGCGACAGGGGGTGAAAAACTGTTTTTT
TRBD1	-	TRBV28	TRBJ2-7	CASSLRTGGIDEQYF	TGTGCCAGCAGTTTACGGACAGGGGGCATCGACGAGCAGTACTTC
TRBD1	-	TRBV6-5	TRBJ2-7	CASSRAYRGPYEQYF	TGTGCCAGCAGTAGAGCCTACAGGGGGCCCTACGAGCAGTACTTC
TRBD1	-	TRBV7-6	TRBJ2-7	CASSFRDRADEQYF	TGTGCCAGCAGCTTCCGGGACAGGGCGGACGAGCAGTACTTC
-	-	TRBV6-8	TRBJ1-5	CATHLGGPFGNQPQHF	TGTGCGACACATCTTGGAGGGCCCTTTGGGAATCAGCCCCAGCATTTT
-	-	TRBV2	TRBJ1-2	CASSADRRGYGYTF	TGTGCCAGCAGCGCGGACAGAAGGGGTTATGGCTACACCTTC
TRBD1	once	TRBV7-8	TRBJ1-1	CASSWGQGGTEAFF	TGTGCCAGCAGCTGGGGACAGGGAGGAACTGAAGCTTTCTTT
-	-	TRBV4-2	TRBJ2-7	CASSQALIGDSTYEQYF	TGTGCCAGCAGCCAAGCTCTGATAGGGGACTCAACCTACGAGCAGTACTTC
TRBD2	once	TRBV11-2	TRBJ2-7	CASSQRGEGWEQYF	TGTGCCAGCAGCCAGCGGGGGGAGGGCTGGGAGCAGTACTTC
-	-	TRBV2	TRBJ2-1	CASNTSPSDEQFF	TGTGCCAGCAATACTTCCCCTAGTGATGAGCAGTTCTTC
-	-	TRBV19	TRBJ1-5	CASSTVGNQPQHF	TGTGCCAGTAGTACCGTTGGCAATCAGCCCCAGCATTTT
-	-	TRBV6-5	TRBJ1-1	CASSYSDSKNTEAFF	TGTGCCAGCAGTTATTCGGACAGCAAGAACACTGAAGCTTTCTTT
TRBD2	-	TRBV6-4	TRBJ2-7	CASSDPRGLAGGGPYEQYF	TGTGCCAGCAGTGACCCACGGGGACTAGCGGGGGGCGGACCCTACGAGCAGTACTTC
-	few	TRBV19	TRBJ2-7	CASSPPEGGLYEQYF	TGTGCCAGTAGCCCCCCCGAGGGGGGGCTTTACGAGCAGTACTTC
-	-	TRBV2	TRBJ1-1	CASSTPEPVISGEAFF	TGTGCCAGCAGTACTCCTGAGCCAGTGATCAGCGGTGAAGCTTTCTTT
-	few	TRBV7-2	TRBJ1-6	CASSQNTGTSPLHF	TGTGCCAGCAGCCAAAACACAGGGACATCACCCCTCCACTTT
-	-	TRBV20-1	TRBJ1-2	CSAPWGYTF	TGCAGTGCGCCTTGGGGCTACACCTTC
-	few	TRBV19	TRBJ2-2	CASSIMGHLTNTGELFF	TGTGCCAGTAGTATCATGGGACACTTAACGAACACCGGGGAGCTGTTTTTT
-	-	TRBV7-9	TRBJ2-7	CASSLGTTPVKNEQYF	TGTGCCAGCAGCTTAGGGACTACCCCAGTTAAAAACGAGCAGTACTTC
TRBD2	-	TRBV6-4	TRBJ2-1	CASSDPRLAGGNEQFF	TGTGCCAGCAGTGACCCACGGCTAGCGGGGGGAAATGAGCAGTTCTTC
-	-	TRBV7-2	TRBJ2-7	CASSLGLPSEQYF	TGTGCCAGCAGCTTAGGACTCCCTTCCGAGCAGTACTTC
TRBD2	-	TRBV7-2	TRBJ2-3	CASSLAFTSGGRAHTDTQYF	TGTGCCAGCAGCTTAGCTTTTACTAGCGGGGGTCGGGCCCACACAGATACGCAGTATTTT
-	-	TRBV7-9	TRBJ2-3	CASSLGLHTDTQYF	TGTGCCAGCAGCTTGGGACTCCACACAGATACGCAGTATTTT
-	-	TRBV7-8	TRBJ1-2	CASSQTLTAGESNYGYTF	TGTGCCAGCAGCCAGACACTCACTGCAGGGGAATCTAACTATGGCTACACCTTC
TRBD2	-	TRBV5-8	TRBJ2-3	CASSDPSGGVVRGTDTQYF	TGTGCCAGCAGCGACCCTAGCGGGGGCGTGGTTCGGGGCACAGATACGCAGTATTTT
-	-	TRBV19	TRBJ2-7	CASSIGRSNSYEQYF	TGTGCCAGTAGTATAGGGAGGAGCAATTCCTACGAGCAGTACTTC